One TCR beta chain is described in this entry. Its antigen is not identified. It was with random hexamers that roughly 0.45 to 1 ug RNA was reverse transcribed. TCRdb ran MiXCR on the immunoSEQ multiplex PCR reads and lists one entry per CDR3 protein. The sample lists some 130,000 distinct CDR3 sequences; approximately 95% were seen once. This record belongs to a study of CD8 T cells in Susac syndrome. Findings and caveats of the study: The study found that Susac CD8+ clonal expansion peaked in TEMRA cells and active patients.

The TCR originated in a human donor with Susac syndrome. The source material was CD8+ T cells from PBMCs.

The CDR3 DNA reads TGTGCCAGCAGTTCAAGGGCGAATGAGCAGTTCTTC. Amino acids: CASSSRANEQFF. The genes are TRBV12-3 or TRBV12-4 and TRBJ2-1; D is unresolved. V lost 4 bases and J lost 7, with 8 bases in between. The CDR3 runs 12 residues.